These T cell receptor beta chains were read from a single sample in a study of blood T cell repertoires in COVID-19. The repertoire was sequenced with immunoSEQ multiplex PCR; TCRdb's copy has only in-frame clones and lacks some. The sample lists hundreds of thousands of clones, around nine tenths occurring once. Sequenced material: peripheral blood. The receptors were sampled from an older man with acute or convalescent COVID-19. Each CDR3 is given with its conserved first and last residue. The D gene is left open where the match is weak. Clone size is stated in some rows and not others, as once, few, many or a class when expanded.

j_call: TRBJ1-1; d_call: -; v_call: TRBV5-1; clone_size: -; cdr3_nt: TGCGCCAGCAGCTCAGACATTGAAGCTTTCTTT; cdr3_aa: CASSSDIEAFF
j_call: TRBJ1-1; d_call: -; v_call: TRBV4-2; clone_size: once; cdr3_nt: TGTGCCAGCAGCCAAGTACTGGGAGAGGTTGGTTTCTTT; cdr3_aa: CASSQVLGEVGFF
j_call: TRBJ2-1; d_call: TRBD2; v_call: TRBV27; clone_size: -; cdr3_nt: TGTGCCAGCAGTTCCCGACATAGCGGGGGGGTTGGCAATGAGCAGTTCTTC; cdr3_aa: CASSSRHSGGVGNEQFF
j_call: TRBJ1-5; d_call: -; v_call: TRBV6-6; clone_size: -; cdr3_nt: TGTGCCAGCAGTTACTTGAGGGACAATCAGCCCCAGCATTTT; cdr3_aa: CASSYLRDNQPQHF
j_call: TRBJ1-5; d_call: -; v_call: TRBV10-2; clone_size: -; cdr3_nt: TGCGCCAGCAGGATAGACAGCCTGAATCAGCCCCAGCATTTT; cdr3_aa: CASRIDSLNQPQHF
j_call: TRBJ1-2; d_call: -; v_call: TRBV6-5; clone_size: -; cdr3_nt: TGTGCCAGCAGTTACTCGATTTTGAGGGCCTATGGCTACACCTTC; cdr3_aa: CASSYSILRAYGYTF
j_call: TRBJ2-2; d_call: TRBD2; v_call: TRBV28; clone_size: -; cdr3_nt: TGTGCCAGCAGTTTACAGCGGGATGGCGGGGAGCTGTTTTTT; cdr3_aa: CASSLQRDGGELFF
j_call: TRBJ2-3; d_call: -; v_call: TRBV24-1; clone_size: -; cdr3_nt: TGTGCCACCAGTGATAGAATTCTAACAGATACGCAGTATTTT; cdr3_aa: CATSDRILTDTQYF
j_call: TRBJ2-5; d_call: TRBD2; v_call: TRBV11-3; clone_size: -; cdr3_nt: TGTGCCAGCAGCTTAGGACTAGCGGGGGGTCCGAACAGCCAAGAGACCCAGTACTTC; cdr3_aa: CASSLGLAGGPNSQETQYF
j_call: TRBJ1-5; d_call: TRBD1; v_call: TRBV2; clone_size: once; cdr3_nt: TGTGCCAGCAGGGGGACAGTCGGCGATCAGCCCCAGCATTTT; cdr3_aa: CASRGTVGDQPQHF
j_call: TRBJ2-5; d_call: TRBD1; v_call: TRBV7-6; clone_size: -; cdr3_nt: TGTGCCAGCAGCAGGGGGACAGGGGTGGGAGAGACCCAGTACTTC; cdr3_aa: CASSRGTGVGETQYF
j_call: TRBJ2-2; d_call: TRBD2; v_call: TRBV28; clone_size: -; cdr3_nt: TGTGCCAGCACCGATGGATATGCGGGAGGGCGCACCGGGGAGCTGTTTTTT; cdr3_aa: CASTDGYAGGRTGELFF
j_call: TRBJ2-5; d_call: TRBD2; v_call: TRBV6-6; clone_size: -; cdr3_nt: TGTGCCAGCAGTCTACTACCGACTAGCGGGAAGGGAGAGACCCAGTACTTC; cdr3_aa: CASSLLPTSGKGETQYF
j_call: TRBJ1-5; d_call: TRBD1; v_call: TRBV7-2; clone_size: -; cdr3_nt: TGTGCCAGCAGCTTATCGGCAGGGGGTTATAGCAATCAGCCCCAGCATTTT; cdr3_aa: CASSLSAGGYSNQPQHF
j_call: TRBJ2-3; d_call: TRBD1; v_call: TRBV9; clone_size: -; cdr3_nt: TGTGCCAGCAGCGGGGACAGGGCTTTTGGGACAGATACGCAGTATTTT; cdr3_aa: CASSGDRAFGTDTQYF
j_call: TRBJ1-1; d_call: TRBD1; v_call: TRBV6-5; clone_size: -; cdr3_nt: TGTGCCAGCAGGACTGGACAGGCCAACACTGAAGCTTTCTTT; cdr3_aa: CASRTGQANTEAFF
j_call: TRBJ2-6; d_call: -; v_call: TRBV5-8; clone_size: few; cdr3_nt: TGTGCCAGCAGCTTAACAGGGTCTGGGGCCAACGTCCTGACTTTC; cdr3_aa: CASSLTGSGANVLTF
j_call: TRBJ2-7; d_call: -; v_call: TRBV5-4; clone_size: -; cdr3_nt: TGTGCCAGCAGCAGATCTGCGGGGGCTACCTACGAGCAGTACTTC; cdr3_aa: CASSRSAGATYEQYF
j_call: TRBJ2-1; d_call: TRBD2; v_call: TRBV4-3; clone_size: -; cdr3_nt: TGCGCCAGCAGCCCGGGACTAGGCGATGAGCAGTTCTTC; cdr3_aa: CASSPGLGDEQFF
j_call: TRBJ1-5; d_call: -; v_call: TRBV24-1; clone_size: -; cdr3_nt: TGTGCCACCAGTGCGACGGGTGCATTTCAGCCCCAGCATTTT; cdr3_aa: CATSATGAFQPQHF
j_call: TRBJ1-2; d_call: -; v_call: TRBV6-1; clone_size: -; cdr3_nt: TGTGCCAGCAGTGTTTGGTGGGTCCGGGGTGACTATGGCTACACCTTC; cdr3_aa: CASSVWWVRGDYGYTF
j_call: TRBJ2-4; d_call: TRBD1; v_call: TRBV27; clone_size: -; cdr3_nt: TGTGCCAGCGGCCGGGACAGATTTCAAGCCAAAAACATTCAGTACTTC; cdr3_aa: CASGRDRFQAKNIQYF
j_call: TRBJ2-1; d_call: TRBD2; v_call: TRBV25-1; clone_size: few; cdr3_nt: TGTGCCAGCAGAGCGGGGGGATCCTACAATGAGCAGTTCTTC; cdr3_aa: CASRAGGSYNEQFF
j_call: TRBJ2-7; d_call: TRBD2; v_call: TRBV5-8; clone_size: -; cdr3_nt: TGTGCCAGCAGCTTCAGACTAGCGGGGGGATACGAGCAGTACTTC; cdr3_aa: CASSFRLAGGYEQYF
j_call: TRBJ1-1; d_call: -; v_call: TRBV9; clone_size: once; cdr3_nt: TGTGCCAGCAGCGTAGCCCCGCCGACAGTGAACACTGAAGCTTTCTTT; cdr3_aa: CASSVAPPTVNTEAFF
j_call: TRBJ1-2; d_call: TRBD1; v_call: TRBV5-4; clone_size: -; cdr3_nt: TGTGCCAGCAGCTTGGCCCCCCCGGGACAGGGCATCTATGGCTACACCTTC; cdr3_aa: CASSLAPPGQGIYGYTF
j_call: TRBJ1-5; d_call: -; v_call: TRBV6-6; clone_size: once; cdr3_nt: TGTGCCAGCATGCCGGGGAGCAATCAGCCCCAGCATTTT; cdr3_aa: CASMPGSNQPQHF
j_call: TRBJ2-6; d_call: -; v_call: TRBV4-3; clone_size: -; cdr3_nt: TGCGCCAGCAGCCAAGAACCAGGGGCTGGGGCCAACGTCCTGACTTTC; cdr3_aa: CASSQEPGAGANVLTF
j_call: TRBJ1-6; d_call: -; v_call: TRBV7-6; clone_size: -; cdr3_nt: TGTGCCAGCAGCTTAGGGCAGTCCAATAATTCACCCCTCCACTTT; cdr3_aa: CASSLGQSNNSPLHF
j_call: TRBJ2-1; d_call: TRBD2; v_call: TRBV6-2/TRBV6-3; clone_size: -; cdr3_nt: TGTGCCAGCAGCACGGGGGGGCCCTCCTACAATGAGCAGTTCTTC; cdr3_aa: CASSTGGPSYNEQFF
j_call: TRBJ2-1; d_call: -; v_call: TRBV10-3; clone_size: -; cdr3_nt: TGTGCCATCAGGGACCGGGAACACGAGCAGTTCTTC; cdr3_aa: CAIRDREHEQFF
j_call: TRBJ1-4; d_call: -; v_call: TRBV2; clone_size: -; cdr3_nt: TGTGCCAGCACTGACAGGCCGAATGAAAAACTGTTTTTT; cdr3_aa: CASTDRPNEKLFF
j_call: TRBJ1-5; d_call: -; v_call: TRBV19; clone_size: -; cdr3_nt: TGTGCCAGTAGTATCAACAGATATAGCAATCAGCCCCAGCATTTT; cdr3_aa: CASSINRYSNQPQHF
j_call: TRBJ2-7; d_call: -; v_call: TRBV6-1; clone_size: -; cdr3_nt: TGTGCCAGCAGTGAAGCTTCGGGTTCGGTCAACGAGCAGTACTTC; cdr3_aa: CASSEASGSVNEQYF
j_call: TRBJ1-1; d_call: -; v_call: TRBV6-5; clone_size: -; cdr3_nt: TGTGCCAGTTCCACCAGGGCTCCAAAGAACACTGAAGCTTTCTTT; cdr3_aa: CASSTRAPKNTEAFF
j_call: TRBJ2-3; d_call: -; v_call: TRBV4-2; clone_size: -; cdr3_nt: TGTGCCAGCAAATCTAGCGACACAGATACGCAGTATTTT; cdr3_aa: CASKSSDTDTQYF
j_call: TRBJ1-1; d_call: -; v_call: TRBV7-2; clone_size: -; cdr3_nt: TGTGCCAGCAGCCCACCCCAGGGCCGGAACACTGAAGCTTTCTTT; cdr3_aa: CASSPPQGRNTEAFF
j_call: TRBJ2-5; d_call: TRBD1; v_call: TRBV5-4; clone_size: -; cdr3_nt: TGTGCCAGCAGCAAAGAACAGGGGGGAGAGACCCAGTACTTC; cdr3_aa: CASSKEQGGETQYF
j_call: TRBJ2-7; d_call: -; v_call: TRBV28; clone_size: -; cdr3_nt: TGTGCCAGCAGTCTCCACCACGCCAGCGTCCTCTACGAGCAGTACTTC; cdr3_aa: CASSLHHASVLYEQYF
j_call: TRBJ1-3; d_call: -; v_call: TRBV30; clone_size: -; cdr3_nt: TGTGCCTGGAGTTTGTCAGGGTCCACCATATATTTT; cdr3_aa: CAWSLSGSTIYF
j_call: TRBJ1-5; d_call: -; v_call: TRBV30; clone_size: -; cdr3_nt: TGTGCCTGGAGTTCGGTCCCTGCCCAGCCCCAGCATTTT; cdr3_aa: CAWSSVPAQPQHF
j_call: TRBJ1-3; d_call: -; v_call: TRBV7-8; clone_size: few; cdr3_nt: TGTGCCAGCAGCTTAGTTTACCCCGGTTTTGGAAACACCATATATTTT; cdr3_aa: CASSLVYPGFGNTIYF
j_call: TRBJ1-4; d_call: TRBD1; v_call: TRBV5-5; clone_size: -; cdr3_nt: TGTGCCAGCAGGCAACGACAGGGAACTAATGAAAAACTGTTTTTT; cdr3_aa: CASRQRQGTNEKLFF
j_call: TRBJ1-4; d_call: TRBD1; v_call: TRBV5-1; clone_size: once; cdr3_nt: TGCGCCAGCAGCTTGAATTGGGGACAGGGTCGAGAACTGTTTTTT; cdr3_aa: CASSLNWGQGRELFF
j_call: TRBJ2-7; d_call: TRBD2; v_call: TRBV28; clone_size: -; cdr3_nt: TGTGCCAGCAGTCCCCCGGGAGGGGGGCTAAACGAGCAGTACTTC; cdr3_aa: CASSPPGGGLNEQYF
j_call: TRBJ1-2; d_call: -; v_call: TRBV6-5; clone_size: -; cdr3_nt: TGTGCCAGCAGTTCTACAGGGACGGGTAGCTACACCTTC; cdr3_aa: CASSSTGTGSYTF
j_call: TRBJ1-4; d_call: -; v_call: TRBV2; clone_size: -; cdr3_nt: TGTGCCAGCACACTCATCACAACTAATGAAAAACTGTTTTTT; cdr3_aa: CASTLITTNEKLFF
j_call: TRBJ2-1; d_call: -; v_call: TRBV5-1; clone_size: -; cdr3_nt: TGCGCCAGCAGCTCTGCCGTCGCGGGGCGGGAGCAGTTCTTC; cdr3_aa: CASSSAVAGREQFF
j_call: TRBJ1-3; d_call: -; v_call: TRBV7-9; clone_size: -; cdr3_nt: TGTGCCAGCAGCGATCTAACAGGCTCTGGAAACACCATATATTTT; cdr3_aa: CASSDLTGSGNTIYF
j_call: TRBJ1-5; d_call: TRBD1; v_call: TRBV19; clone_size: -; cdr3_nt: TGTGCCAGTAGTCCGGGACAGGGGGCTTTTTCCCCCCAGCATTTT; cdr3_aa: CASSPGQGAFSPQHF
j_call: TRBJ1-1; d_call: -; v_call: TRBV7-9; clone_size: few; cdr3_nt: TGTGCCAGCAGCTTAGACAGGGATACTGAAGCTTTCTTT; cdr3_aa: CASSLDRDTEAFF
j_call: TRBJ2-5; d_call: TRBD2; v_call: TRBV6-4; clone_size: -; cdr3_nt: TGTGCCAGCAGTCAACTAGCGGGCCAAGAGACCCAGTACTTC; cdr3_aa: CASSQLAGQETQYF
j_call: TRBJ2-6; d_call: TRBD1; v_call: TRBV20-1; clone_size: -; cdr3_nt: TGCAGTGCTAGTAGGGGGACAGGGTCTGGGGCCAACGTCCTGACTTTC; cdr3_aa: CSASRGTGSGANVLTF
j_call: TRBJ2-3; d_call: TRBD2; v_call: TRBV10-1; clone_size: -; cdr3_nt: TGCGCCAGCAGCCGGGACTACACAGATACGCAGTATTTT; cdr3_aa: CASSRDYTDTQYF
j_call: TRBJ1-3; d_call: -; v_call: TRBV29-1; clone_size: -; cdr3_nt: TGCAGCGTTGAAGATCCTCCGGGGTCCGTCGCTGGAAACACCATATATTTT; cdr3_aa: CSVEDPPGSVAGNTIYF
j_call: TRBJ2-7; d_call: -; v_call: TRBV6-2/TRBV6-3; clone_size: -; cdr3_nt: TGTGCCAGCAGTCGGGAGACAGGGTCCGAGCAGTACTTC; cdr3_aa: CASSRETGSEQYF